This TCR beta chain was captured in a study of vaccination effects on CD4 cells after COVID-19. Study findings and constraints: After vaccination, at late timepoints, clones induced by infection and by vaccine contracted markedly.

Assay used: immunoSEQ multiplex PCR; TCRdb lists only in-frame clones, some missing. The sample holds about 28,000 clones, approximately 71% seen once. Antigen-specific CD4+ T cells expanded by the ViraFEST assay with viral peptide pools were then sequenced. Cells that had been cultured for roughly 9 days were the source of isolated CD4+ T cells. Either the mRNA-1273 or the BNT162b2 vaccine was given to participants as two doses. Among the vaccine recipients, none had a prior SARS-CoV-2 infection, and nucleocapsid antibodies were negative. Half-medium changes using IL-2 medium occurred on days 3 and 7. The CDR3 runs to 17 residues. Germline V gene data show CDR1 as MNHNS and CDR2 as SASEGT. J was trimmed by 0 bases and V by 3 bases; bases with no gene match: 10. Details on this clone: Its antigen remains unidentified.

The clonotype originates from a human donor who received a COVID-19 vaccine. Specimen: CD4+ T cells from PBMCs cultured with HCoV-NL63 spike peptides, collected after COVID-19 vaccination. The chain is built from TRBV6-1 and TRBJ2-5; 7 bases align to TRBD1. CDR3 residues: CASSDEEGTVYQETQYF. CDR3 coding DNA: TGTGCCAGCAGTGACGAAGAGGGGACAGTATACCAAGAGACCCAGTACTTC.